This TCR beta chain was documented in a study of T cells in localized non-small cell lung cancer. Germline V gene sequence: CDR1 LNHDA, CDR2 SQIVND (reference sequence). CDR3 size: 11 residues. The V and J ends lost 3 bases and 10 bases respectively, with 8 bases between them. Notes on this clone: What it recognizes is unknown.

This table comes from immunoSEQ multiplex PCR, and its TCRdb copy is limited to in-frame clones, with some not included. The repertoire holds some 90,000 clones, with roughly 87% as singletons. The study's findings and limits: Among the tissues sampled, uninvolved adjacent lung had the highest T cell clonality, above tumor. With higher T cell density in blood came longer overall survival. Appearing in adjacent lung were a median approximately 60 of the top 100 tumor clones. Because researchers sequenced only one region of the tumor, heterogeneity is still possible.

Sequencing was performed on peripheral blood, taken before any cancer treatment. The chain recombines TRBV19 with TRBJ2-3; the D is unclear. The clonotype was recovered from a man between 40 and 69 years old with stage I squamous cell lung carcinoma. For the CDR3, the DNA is TGTGCCAGTAGTATTACTGGGGCGCAGTATTTT. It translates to CASSITGAQYF. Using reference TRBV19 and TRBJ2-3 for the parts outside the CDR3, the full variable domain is DGGITQSPKYLFRKEGQNVTLSCEQNLNHDAMYWYRQDPGQGLRLIYYSQIVNDFQKGDIAEGYSVSREKKESFPLTVTSAQKNPTAFYLCASSITGAQYFGPGTRLTVL.